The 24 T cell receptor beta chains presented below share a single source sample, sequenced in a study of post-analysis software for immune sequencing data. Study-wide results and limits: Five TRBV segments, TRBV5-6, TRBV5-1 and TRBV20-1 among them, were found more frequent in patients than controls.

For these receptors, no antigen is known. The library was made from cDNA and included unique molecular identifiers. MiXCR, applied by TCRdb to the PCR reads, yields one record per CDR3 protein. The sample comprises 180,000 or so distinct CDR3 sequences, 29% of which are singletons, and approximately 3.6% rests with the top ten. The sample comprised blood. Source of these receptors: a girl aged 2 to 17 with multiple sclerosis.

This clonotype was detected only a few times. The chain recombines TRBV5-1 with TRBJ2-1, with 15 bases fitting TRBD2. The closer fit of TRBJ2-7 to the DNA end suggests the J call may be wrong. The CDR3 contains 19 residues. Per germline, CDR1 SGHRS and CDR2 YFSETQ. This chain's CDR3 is CASSLKGLAGGRSYNEQYF. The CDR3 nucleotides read TGCGCCAGCAGCTTGAAGGGACTAGCGGGAGGCCGCTCCTACAATGAGCAGTACTTC.

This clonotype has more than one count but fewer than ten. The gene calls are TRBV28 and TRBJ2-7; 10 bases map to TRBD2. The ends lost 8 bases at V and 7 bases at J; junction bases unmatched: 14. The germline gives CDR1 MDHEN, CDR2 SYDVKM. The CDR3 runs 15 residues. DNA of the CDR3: TGTGCCAGCGATACGAGGACTAGCGGACATCGAGAGCAGTACTTC. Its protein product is CASDTRTSGHREQYF. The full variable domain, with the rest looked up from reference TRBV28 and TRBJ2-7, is DVKVTQSSRYLVKRTGEKVFLECVQDMDHENMFWYRQDPGLGLRLIYFSYDVKMKEKGDIPEGYSVSREKKERFSLILESASTNQTSMYLCASDTRTSGHREQYFGPGTRLTVT.

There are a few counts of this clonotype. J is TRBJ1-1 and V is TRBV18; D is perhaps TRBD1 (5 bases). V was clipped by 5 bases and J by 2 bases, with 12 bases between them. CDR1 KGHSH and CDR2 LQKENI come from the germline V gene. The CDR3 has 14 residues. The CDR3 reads CASSTGGGNTEAFF. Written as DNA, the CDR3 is TGTGCCAGCTCAACGGGCGGGGGTAACACTGAAGCTTTCTTT.

CDR3 in DNA: TGTGCCAGCAGCTTAGATACGGGGGGTTACTATGGCTACACCTTC. Translating gives CASSLDTGGYYGYTF. The chain has TRBV7-2 and TRBJ1-2; weak D call: TRBD1 (5 bases). V was trimmed by 1 base and J by 3 bases, leaving 12 bases between them. This CDR3 contains 15 residues. Per germline, CDR1 SGHTA and CDR2 FQGNSA. The whole variable domain, filled in from reference TRBV7-2 and TRBJ1-2, reads GAGVSQSPSNKVTEKGKDVELRCDPISGHTALYWYRQSLGQGLEFLIYFQGNSAPDKSGLPSDRFSAERTGGSVSTLTIQRTQQEDSAVYLCASSLDTGGYYGYTFGSGTRLTVV.

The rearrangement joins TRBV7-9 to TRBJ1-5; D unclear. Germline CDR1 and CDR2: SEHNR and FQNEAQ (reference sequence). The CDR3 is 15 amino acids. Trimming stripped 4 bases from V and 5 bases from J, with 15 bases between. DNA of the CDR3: TGTGCCAGCAGCTCCGGACGGGAGCGGGATCAGCCCCAGCATTTT. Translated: CASSSGRERDQPQHF.

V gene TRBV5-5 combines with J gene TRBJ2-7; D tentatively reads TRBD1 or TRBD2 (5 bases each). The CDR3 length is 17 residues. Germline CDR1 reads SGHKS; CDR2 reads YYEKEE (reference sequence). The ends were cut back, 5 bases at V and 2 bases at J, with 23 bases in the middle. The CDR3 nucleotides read TGTGCCAGCAGGTGGGATCTGGGACCAGGAAACGCCTACGAGCAGTACTTC. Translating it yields CASRWDLGPGNAYEQYF.

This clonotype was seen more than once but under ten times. The CDR3 here is CSAYRFGGEQYF. The CDR3 DNA follows: TGCAGTGCTTACAGGTTTGGGGGAGAGCAGTACTTC. The chain is built from TRBV20-1 and TRBJ2-7; D possibly uses TRBD1 or TRBD2 (5 bases each). CDR3 length equals 12 residues. V was shortened by 5 bases and J by 7 bases, with 15 bases between the two germline ends. From germline, CDR1 is DFQATT and CDR2 SNEGSKA (reference sequence).

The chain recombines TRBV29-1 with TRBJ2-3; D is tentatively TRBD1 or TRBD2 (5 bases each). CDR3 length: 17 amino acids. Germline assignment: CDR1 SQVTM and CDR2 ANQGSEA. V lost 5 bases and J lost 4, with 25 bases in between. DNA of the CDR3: TGCAGCGTTAGAGGGACGGCCGGGCCCCGTTCGTCAGATACGCAGTATTTT. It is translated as CSVRGTAGPRSSDTQYF.

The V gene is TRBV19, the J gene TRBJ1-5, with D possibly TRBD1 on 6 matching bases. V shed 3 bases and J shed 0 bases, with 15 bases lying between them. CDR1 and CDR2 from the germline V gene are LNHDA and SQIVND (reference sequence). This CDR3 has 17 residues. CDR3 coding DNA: TGTGCCAGTAGTATGGGGCAGGGGCTTTATAGCAATCAGCCCCAGCATTTT. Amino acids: CASSMGQGLYSNQPQHF.

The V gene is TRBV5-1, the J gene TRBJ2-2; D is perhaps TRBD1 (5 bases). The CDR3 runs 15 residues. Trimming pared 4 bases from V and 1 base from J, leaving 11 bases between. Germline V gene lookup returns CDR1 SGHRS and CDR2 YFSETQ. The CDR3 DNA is TGCGCCAGCAGCCCGGACATAGAGAACACCGGGGAGCTGTTTTTT. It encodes CASSPDIENTGELFF.

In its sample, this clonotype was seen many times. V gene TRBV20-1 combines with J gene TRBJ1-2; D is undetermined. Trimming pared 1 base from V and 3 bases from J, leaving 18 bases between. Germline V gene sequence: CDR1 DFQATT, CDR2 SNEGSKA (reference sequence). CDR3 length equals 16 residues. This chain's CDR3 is CSARVPAGRYHYGYTF. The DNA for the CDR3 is TGCAGTGCTAGAGTACCGGCGGGGAGGTATCACTATGGCTACACCTTC.

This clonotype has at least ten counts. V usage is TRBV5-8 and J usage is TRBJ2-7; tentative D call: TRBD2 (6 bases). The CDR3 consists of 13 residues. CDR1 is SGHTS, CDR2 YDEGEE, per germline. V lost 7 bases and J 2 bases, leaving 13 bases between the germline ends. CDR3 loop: CASGTGITYEQYF. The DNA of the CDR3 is TGTGCCAGCGGGACTGGGATAACCTACGAGCAGTACTTC.

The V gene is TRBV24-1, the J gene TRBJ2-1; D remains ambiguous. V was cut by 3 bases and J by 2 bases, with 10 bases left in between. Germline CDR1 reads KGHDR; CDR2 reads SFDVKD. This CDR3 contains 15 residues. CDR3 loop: CATSDPRSPYNEQFF. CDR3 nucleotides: TGTGCCACCAGTGATCCGAGGTCCCCCTACAATGAGCAGTTCTTC.

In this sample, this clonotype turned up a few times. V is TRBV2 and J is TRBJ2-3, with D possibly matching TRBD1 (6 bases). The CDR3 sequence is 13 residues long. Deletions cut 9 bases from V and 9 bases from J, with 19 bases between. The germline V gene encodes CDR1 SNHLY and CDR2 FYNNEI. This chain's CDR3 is CARRGHSSGTQYF. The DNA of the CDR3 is TGTGCCAGACGGGGACACTCATCGGGGACGCAGTATTTT.

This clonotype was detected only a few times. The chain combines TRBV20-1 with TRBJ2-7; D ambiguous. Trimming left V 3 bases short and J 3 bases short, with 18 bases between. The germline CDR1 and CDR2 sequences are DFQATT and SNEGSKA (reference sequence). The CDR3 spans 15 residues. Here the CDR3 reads CSASLMGRIFYEQYF. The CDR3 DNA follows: TGCAGTGCTAGTTTAATGGGCAGGATCTTCTACGAGCAGTACTTC.

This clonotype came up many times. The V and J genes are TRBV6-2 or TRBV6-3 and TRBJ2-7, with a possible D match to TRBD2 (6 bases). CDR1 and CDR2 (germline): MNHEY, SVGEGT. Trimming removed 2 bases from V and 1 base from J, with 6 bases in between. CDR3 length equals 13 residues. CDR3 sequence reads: CASSYAGSYEQYF. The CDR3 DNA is TGTGCCAGCAGTTACGCGGGATCCTACGAGCAGTACTTC.

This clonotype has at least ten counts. In DNA, the CDR3 is TGTGCCAGCAGCTTAGCCGGGACGGTCAGGGGCACAGATACGCAGTATTTT. Translated, it gives CASSLAGTVRGTDTQYF. The chain combines TRBV7-8 with TRBJ2-3; D is tentatively TRBD1 or TRBD2 (5 bases each). In germline, CDR1 is SGHVS, CDR2 FQNEAQ. The CDR3 has 17 residues. The V gene lost 0 bases and the J gene lost 1 base, with 14 bases spanning the gap.

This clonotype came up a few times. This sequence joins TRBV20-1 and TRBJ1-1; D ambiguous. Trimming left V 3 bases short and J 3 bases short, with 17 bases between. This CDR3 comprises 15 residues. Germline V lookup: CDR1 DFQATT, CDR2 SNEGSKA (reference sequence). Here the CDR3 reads CSASRSALRDTEAFF. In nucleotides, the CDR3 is TGCAGTGCTAGTAGGTCAGCCTTGAGGGACACTGAAGCTTTCTTT.

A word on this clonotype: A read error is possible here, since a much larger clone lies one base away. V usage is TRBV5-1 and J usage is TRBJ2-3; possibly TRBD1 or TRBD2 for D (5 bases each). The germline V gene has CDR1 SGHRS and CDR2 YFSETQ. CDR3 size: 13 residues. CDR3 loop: CASSGIGADTRYF. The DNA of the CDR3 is TGCGCCAGCAGCGGGATCGGGGCCGATACGCGGTATTTT. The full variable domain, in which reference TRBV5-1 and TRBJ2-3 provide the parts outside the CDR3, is KAGVTQTPRYLIKTRGQQVTLSCSPISGHRSVSWYQQTPGQGLQFLFEYFSETQRNKGNFPGRFSGRQFSNSRSEMNVSTLELGDSALYLCASSGIGADTRYFGPGTRLTVL.

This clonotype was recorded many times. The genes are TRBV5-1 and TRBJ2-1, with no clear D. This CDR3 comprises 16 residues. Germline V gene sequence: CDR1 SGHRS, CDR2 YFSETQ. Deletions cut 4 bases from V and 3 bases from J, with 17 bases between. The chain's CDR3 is CASSIYMGTDYNEQFF. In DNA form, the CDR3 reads TGCGCCAGCAGCATTTACATGGGAACGGACTACAATGAGCAGTTCTTC.

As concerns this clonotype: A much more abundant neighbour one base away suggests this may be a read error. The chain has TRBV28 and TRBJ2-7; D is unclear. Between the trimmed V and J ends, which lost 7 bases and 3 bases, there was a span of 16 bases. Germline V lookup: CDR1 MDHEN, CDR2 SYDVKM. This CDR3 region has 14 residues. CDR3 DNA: TGTGCCAGCAAGACGATGACTGACGACTACGAGCAGTACTTC. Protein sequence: CASKTMTDDYEQYF.

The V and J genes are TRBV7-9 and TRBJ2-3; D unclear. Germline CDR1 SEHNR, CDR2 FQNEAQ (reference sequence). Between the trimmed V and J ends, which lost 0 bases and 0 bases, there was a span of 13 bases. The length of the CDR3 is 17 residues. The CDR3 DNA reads TGTGCCAGCAGCTTAGCGCTCTGGGCACCGAGCACAGATACGCAGTATTTT. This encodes CASSLALWAPSTDTQYF.

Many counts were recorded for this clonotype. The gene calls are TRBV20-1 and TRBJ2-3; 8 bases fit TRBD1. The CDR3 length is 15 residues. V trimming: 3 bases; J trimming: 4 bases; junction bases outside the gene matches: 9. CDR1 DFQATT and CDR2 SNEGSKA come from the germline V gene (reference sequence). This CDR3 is CSARFGTGLPDTQYF. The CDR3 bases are TGCAGTGCTAGGTTCGGGACAGGTCTCCCAGATACGCAGTATTTT.

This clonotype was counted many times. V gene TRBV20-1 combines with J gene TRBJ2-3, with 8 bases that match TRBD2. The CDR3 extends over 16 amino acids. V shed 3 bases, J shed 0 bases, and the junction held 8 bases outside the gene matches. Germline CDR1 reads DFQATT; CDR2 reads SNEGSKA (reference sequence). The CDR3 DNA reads TGCAGTGCTAGTCTTCGACTAGCGCATAGCACAGATACGCAGTATTTT. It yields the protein CSASLRLAHSTDTQYF.